The T cell receptor beta chain described here comes from a study of cytomegalovirus exposure and HLA in healthy donors. The PCR ran on 60 Vbeta and 13 Jbeta primers. Clones were sequenced by immunoSEQ multiplex PCR, and TCRdb holds only the in-frame ones, with some missing. In the table there are 150,000 to 200,000 clones, roughly 87% of which are singletons. The germline V gene has CDR1 SGDLS and CDR2 YYNGEE. Trimming took 4 bases from V and 0 from J, leaving 10 bases between them. The CDR3 length is 14 residues. With regard to this clone: The target antigen is unknown.

General study results and limits: It was likely that a cluster of highly shared sequence variants was a sequencing artifact. The classifier, whose performance was assessed in both the original and validation cohorts, reportedly diagnosed cytomegalovirus status with high specificity and sensitivity.

The specimen sequenced was PBMCs. This receptor was identified in a man between 40 and 49 years old in good health and CMV-seronegative. V gene TRBV9 combines with J gene TRBJ2-5; D perhaps matches TRBD2 (6 bases). The CDR3 loop reads CASSTRGYQETQYF. The CDR3 DNA sequence: TGTGCCAGCAGCACCCGGGGGTACCAAGAGACCCAGTACTTC. Supplemented by reference TRBV9 and TRBJ2-5, the full variable domain reads DSGVTQTPKHLITATGQRVTLRCSPRSGDLSVYWYQQSLDQGLQFLIQYYNGEERAKGNILERFSAQQFPDLHSELNLSSLELGDSALYFCASSTRGYQETQYFGPGTRLLVL.